Only one count was recorded for the clone carrying this TCR beta chain. Antigen: not known. This sample was taken from a study of cytomegalovirus exposure and HLA in healthy donors. In the study overall: A subsequent analysis stated that the approximately 110 validation repertoires were run on the same platform as the roughly 670 first-cohort repertoires. Study-level points and caveats: The authors listed about 170 TCR beta chains as cytomegalovirus-associated. Within the roughly 120 validation repertoires, first-cohort TCR clusters tended to co-occur, according to a later analysis.

Germline-derived CDR1 and CDR2 are SGHNT and YYREEE (reference sequence). The CDR3 totals 11 residues. With 4 bases removed from V and 1 base from J, the gap between germline ends came to 2 bases. From the 120-subject validation cohort, which was separate from the roughly 670-subject first cohort, the donors were drawn. The assay was immunoSEQ multiplex PCR, and TCRdb's table has in-frame clones only and misses some. This table holds around 56,000 clones, roughly 93% found once. Sample: PBMCs. The receptor comes from a woman aged 18-29 years in good health and CMV-seropositive. The chain recombines TRBV5-4 with TRBJ1-1; unclear D gene. CDR3 coding DNA: TGTGCCAGCAGCCAGAACACTGAAGCTTTCTTT. Translating it yields CASSQNTEAFF.